This paragraph covers one T cell receptor (beta chain) sequence. This specimen belongs to a study of response to subunit inactivated influenza vaccine. Germline V gives CDR1 MNHEY, CDR2 SMNVEV (reference sequence). The CDR3 runs to 16 residues. After removal of 4 bases from V and 7 bases from J, the junction contained 11 bases not matched to a gene. TCRdb re-called the RT-PCR reads with MiXCR, one entry per CDR3 protein. The sample shows 590,000 or so distinct CDR3 sequences, 14% of them seen only once. The TCR sequence derives from a man aged 45-65 years who received an inactivated influenza vaccine. Sequenced here: PBMCs from blood, sampled 14 to 15 days before vaccination. The rearrangement uses TRBV27 and TRBJ2-1, with 9 bases matching TRBD2. CDR3 coding DNA: TGTGCCAGCAGTTCCGTAGCGGGAGCCGGGGTGAATGAGCAGTTCTTC. Its translation is CASSSVAGAGVNEQFF.